This paragraph covers one TCR beta chain sequence. The antigen it binds to is not known. No base quality values were provided; no much bigger clone lies one nucleotide off. This specimen comes from a study of Ad26.COV2.S vaccination and SARS-CoV-2 variants (dated by TCRdb to the early 2020s). Concerning the study at large: Vaccine-arm donors were drawn from COV1001, a multicentre, randomized, double-blind, placebo-controlled phase I-IIa trial of Ad26.COV2.S in healthy adults. Blinding of investigators to trial group allocation was maintained during experiments and outcome assessment. The TCR-sequenced set comprised approximately 32 samples: about 19 Ad26.COV2.S vaccine recipients, 5 placebo recipients and 8 SARS-CoV-2 convalescent individuals. The specificity and breadth of SARS-CoV-2-reactive T cell receptors after Ad26.COV2.S vaccination were assessed by TCRbeta repertoire sequencing. Ad26.COV2.S was administered intramuscularly at 5 x 10^10 or 1 x 10^11 viral particles, either as a single shot or as two shots given 56 days apart. Trial participants were randomized into five groups of five, in which low-dose or high-dose Ad26.COV2.S was given once or twice, or placebo was given on both occasions.

Study-wide findings and limitations: Non-spike TCR breadth was comparable between vaccine and placebo recipients, consistent with the vaccine containing only spike. Spike-specific TCR breadth was higher in Ad26.COV2.S recipients than in placebo recipients (P = 0.0014). According to the authors, total T cell responses may have been underestimated by the TCR breadth and depth analyses. The study was not powered to compare responses between vaccine doses or regimens. After vaccination, spike-specific CD8+ and CD4+ T cell responses were reported to show substantial breadth.

TCRbeta CDR3 regions were sequenced with the immunoSEQ Assay. After extraction, genomic DNA underwent amplification by bias-controlled multiplex PCR, followed by high-throughput sequencing. The original pipeline was this. To quantify the absolute abundance of each unique TCRbeta CDR3 region, sequences were collapsed and filtered. T cell fraction was estimated by normalizing TCRbeta template counts to usable DNA, which was measured by amplifying reference genes present in all nucleated cells. Repertoire TCRs were annotated as SARS-CoV-2-specific by exact matching of V gene, CDR3 amino acid sequence and J gene to a known reactive TCR set. The reference SARS-CoV-2 TCR set was derived from MIRA and filtered for enrichment in COVID-19-positive ImmuneCODE repertoires, a step that removed public or cross-reactive TCRs. Using the MIRA antigens, annotated TCRs were further analysed by specific ORF or by position within an ORF. Breadth was defined as annotated unique rearrangements over total unique productive rearrangements; depth was the summed frequency of those rearrangements. Group comparisons of TCR breadth used two-sided Wilcoxon rank-sum tests. Held by TCRdb, this immuneACCESS table contains in-frame sequences only and omits some clones. Under half of the omission traces to an unresolved V gene where checked; the cause of the rest is unknown. The DNA gave D and trimming, while V, J and clone size come from that table. Across this sample there are some 640,000 clones, with around 92% seen only once. Of the sample, about 1.5% falls within the top ten clones.

The germline V gene encodes CDR1 SGHTA and CDR2 FQGTGA. V is cut by 5 bases and J by 3 bases, and the space between the germline ends is 17 bases. CDR3 length: 15 amino acids, cysteine to phenylalanine. Only CDR3 DNA remains: 45 bases, in frame from the first base. The treatment or condition label here, explained by the study, means: some 19 received Ad26.COV2.S at low or high dose, single or two shots; about 5 received placebo; per-sample allocation not given. For vaccine and placebo recipients, the sequenced repertoires came from samples collected on day 63 after the first injection. In Cohort 1b, 25 or so adults aged 18-55 years were enrolled at a single site in Boston, USA, between 29 July and 7 August 2020. Ad26.COV2.S was a replication-incompetent adenovirus type 26 vector expressing a prefusion-stabilized SARS-CoV-2 spike protein from the original Wuhan strain.

The chain joins TRBV7-3 to TRBJ2-7; the D gene is perhaps TRBD1 or TRBD2, each of them matching over 5 bases. The source is a person between 18 and 59 years old who received the Ad26.COV2.S COVID-19 vaccine or a placebo. The sequenced sample was peripheral blood, obtained in a trial of Ad26.COV2.S vaccine versus placebo. For the CDR3, the sequence is CASSPGPSLFYEQYF. The DNA is as follows: TGTGCCAGCAGCCCGGGGCCCTCCCTCTTCTACGAGCAGTACTTC.